The T cell receptor (beta chain) under discussion was sequenced for a study of graft-versus-host responses after intestinal transplantation. Study information: Isolated intestinal, liver-intestinal, or multivisceral transplants had been given to the recipients. Among the recipients, all got anti-thymocyte globulin induction and then tacrolimus and steroids for 2 to 3 years.

Profiling relied on immunoSEQ multiplex PCR, and the TCRdb table lists in-frame clones only, not all of them. This table has approximately 17,000 clones, around 82% appearing once. The V gene's germline CDR1 is SGDLS and CDR2 YYNGEE. Between the trimmed V and J ends, which lost 0 bases and 2 bases, there was a span of 11 bases. There are 16 residues in the CDR3. On this clone itself: Its target is not known.

Notes on the study in general: Detected in recipient marrow were GvH clones, some of which were first observed in ileum or blood.

Graft specimens yielded both intraepithelial and lamina propria lymphocytes. This specimen was ileum tissue, taken 17 days after transplant. V and J are TRBV9 and TRBJ2-2; TRBD1 might be the D (6 bases). The receptor was isolated from a human patient who received an intestinal transplant, so some T cells may come from the graft donor. The CDR3 DNA sequence: TGTGCCAGCAGCGTAGGGACAGCCCTAAACACCGGGGAGCTGTTTTTT. As protein: CASSVGTALNTGELFF.